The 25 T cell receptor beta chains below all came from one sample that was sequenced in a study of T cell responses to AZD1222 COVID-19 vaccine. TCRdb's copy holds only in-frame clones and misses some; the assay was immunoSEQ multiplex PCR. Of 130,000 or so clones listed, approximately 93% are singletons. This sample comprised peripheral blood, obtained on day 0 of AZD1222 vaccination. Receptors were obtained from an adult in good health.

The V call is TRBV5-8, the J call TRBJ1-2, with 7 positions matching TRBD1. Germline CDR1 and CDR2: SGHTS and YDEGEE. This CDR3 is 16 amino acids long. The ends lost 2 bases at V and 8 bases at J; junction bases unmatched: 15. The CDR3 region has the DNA TGTGCCAGCAGCTTAAGGACAGGTACCCGCACCGGGGGCTACACCTTC. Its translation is CASSLRTGTRTGGYTF.

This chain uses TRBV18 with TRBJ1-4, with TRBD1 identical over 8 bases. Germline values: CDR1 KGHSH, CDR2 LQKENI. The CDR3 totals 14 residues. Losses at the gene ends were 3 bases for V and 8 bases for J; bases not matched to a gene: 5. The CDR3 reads CASSPRTGSEKLFF. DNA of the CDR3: TGTGCCAGCTCACCTCGGACAGGGTCCGAAAAACTGTTTTTT.

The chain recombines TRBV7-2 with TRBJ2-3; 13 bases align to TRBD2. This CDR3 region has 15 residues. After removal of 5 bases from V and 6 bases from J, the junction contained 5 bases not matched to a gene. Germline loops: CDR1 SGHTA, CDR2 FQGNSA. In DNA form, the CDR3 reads TGTGCCAGCAGCCCACTAGCGGGAGGGGCCGATACGCAGTATTTT. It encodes CASSPLAGGADTQYF.

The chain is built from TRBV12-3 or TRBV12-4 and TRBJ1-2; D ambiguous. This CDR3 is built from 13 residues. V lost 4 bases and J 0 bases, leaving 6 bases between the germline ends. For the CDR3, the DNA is TGTGCCAGCAGTTACCCAGCTAACTATGGCTACACCTTC. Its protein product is CASSYPANYGYTF.

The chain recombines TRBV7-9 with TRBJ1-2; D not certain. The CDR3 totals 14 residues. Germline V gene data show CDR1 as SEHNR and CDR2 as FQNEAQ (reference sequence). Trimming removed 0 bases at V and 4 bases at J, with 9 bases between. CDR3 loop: CASSLASILYGYTF. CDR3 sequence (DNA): TGTGCCAGCAGCTTAGCTTCGATCCTCTATGGCTACACCTTC.

The CDR3 nucleotides read TGTGCCAGCAGCCCGGGCCCCTACCTGAATAATCAGCCCCAGCATTTT. Amino acids: CASSPGPYLNNQPQHF. The chain has TRBV5-6 and TRBJ1-5; no clear D. The CDR3 contains 16 residues. The ends were cut back, 4 bases at V and 4 bases at J, with 18 bases in the middle. Germline CDR1 is SGHDT and CDR2 is YYEEEE.

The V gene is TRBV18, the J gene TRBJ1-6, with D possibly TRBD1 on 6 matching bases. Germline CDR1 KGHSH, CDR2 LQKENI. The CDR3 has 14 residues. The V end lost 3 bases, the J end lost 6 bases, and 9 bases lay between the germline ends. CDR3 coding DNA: TGTGCCAGCTCACCGGACAGCCGTAATTCACCCCTCCACTTT. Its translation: CASSPDSRNSPLHF.

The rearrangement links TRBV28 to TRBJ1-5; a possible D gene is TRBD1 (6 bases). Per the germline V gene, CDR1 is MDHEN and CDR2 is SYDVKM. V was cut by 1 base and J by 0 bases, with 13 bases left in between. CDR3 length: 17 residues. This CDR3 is CASSLYTGQHSNQPQHF. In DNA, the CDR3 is TGTGCCAGCAGTTTATATACGGGACAACATAGCAATCAGCCCCAGCATTTT.

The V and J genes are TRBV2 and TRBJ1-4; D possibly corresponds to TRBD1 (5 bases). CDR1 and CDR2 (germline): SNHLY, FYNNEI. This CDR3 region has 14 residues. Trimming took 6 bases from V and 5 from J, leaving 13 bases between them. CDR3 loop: CASRTTAGNEKLFF. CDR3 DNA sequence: TGTGCCAGCAGAACGACAGCTGGAAATGAAAAACTGTTTTTT.

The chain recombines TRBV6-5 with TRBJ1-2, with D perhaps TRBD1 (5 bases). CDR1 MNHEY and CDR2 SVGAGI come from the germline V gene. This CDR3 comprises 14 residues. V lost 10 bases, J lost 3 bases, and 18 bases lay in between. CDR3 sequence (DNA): TGTGCCACCCGGTACATTGACAGTTACTATGGCTACACCTTC. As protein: CATRYIDSYYGYTF.

CDR3 bases: TGTGCCTGGAGTGTTAGGGGGCAGGCGTCCAATCAGCCCCAGCATTTT. This gives the protein CAWSVRGQASNQPQHF. The chain recombines TRBV30 with TRBJ1-5; TRBD1 matches 7 bases. Germline assignment: CDR1 GTSNPN and CDR2 SVGIG (reference sequence). This CDR3 is 16 amino acids long. With V trimmed by 0 bases and J by 3 bases, 8 bases remained unmatched.

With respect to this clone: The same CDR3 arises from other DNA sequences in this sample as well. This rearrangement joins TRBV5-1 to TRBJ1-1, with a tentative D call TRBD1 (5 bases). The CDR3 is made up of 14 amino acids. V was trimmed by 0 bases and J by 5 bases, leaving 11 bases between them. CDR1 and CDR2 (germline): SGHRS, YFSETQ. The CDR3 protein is CASSLAGGYTEAFF. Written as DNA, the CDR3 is TGCGCCAGCAGCTTGGCCGGGGGATATACTGAAGCTTTCTTT.

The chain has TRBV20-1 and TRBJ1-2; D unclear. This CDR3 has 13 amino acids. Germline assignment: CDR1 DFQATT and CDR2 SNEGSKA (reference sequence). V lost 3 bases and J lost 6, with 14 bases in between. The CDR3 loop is CSASRQAVDGYTF. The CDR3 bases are TGCAGTGCTAGTAGGCAGGCGGTCGATGGCTACACCTTC.

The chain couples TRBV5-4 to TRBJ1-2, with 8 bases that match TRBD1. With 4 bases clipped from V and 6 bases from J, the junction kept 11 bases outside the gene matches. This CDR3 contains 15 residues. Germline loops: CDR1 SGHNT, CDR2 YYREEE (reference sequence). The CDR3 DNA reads TGTGCCAGCAGCAAGCTGGACAGGGAATTTCATGGCTACACCTTC. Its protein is CASSKLDREFHGYTF. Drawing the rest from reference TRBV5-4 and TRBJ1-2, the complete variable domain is ETGVTQSPTHLIKTRGQQVTLRCSSQSGHNTVSWYQQALGQGPQFIFQYYREEENGRGNFPPRFSGLQFPNYSSELNVNALELDDSALYLCASSKLDREFHGYTFGSGTRLTVV.

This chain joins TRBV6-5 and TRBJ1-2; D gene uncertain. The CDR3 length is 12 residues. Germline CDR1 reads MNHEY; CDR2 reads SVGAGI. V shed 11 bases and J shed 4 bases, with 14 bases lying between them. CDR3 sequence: CARWALGYGYTF. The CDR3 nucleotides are TGTGCCCGATGGGCTTTAGGCTATGGCTACACCTTC.

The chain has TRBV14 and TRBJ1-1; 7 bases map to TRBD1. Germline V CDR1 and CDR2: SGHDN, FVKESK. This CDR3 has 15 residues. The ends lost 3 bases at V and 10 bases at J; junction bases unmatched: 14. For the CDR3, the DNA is TGTGCCAGCAGCCACACAACAGGGGCAGGGAGAAGAGCTTTCTTT. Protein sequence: CASSHTTGAGRRAFF.

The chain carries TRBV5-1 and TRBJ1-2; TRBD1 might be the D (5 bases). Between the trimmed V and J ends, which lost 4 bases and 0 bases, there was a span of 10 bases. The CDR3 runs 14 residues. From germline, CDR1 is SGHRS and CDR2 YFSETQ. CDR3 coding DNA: TGCGCCAGCAGCCAGCAGGGTTCTAACTATGGCTACACCTTC. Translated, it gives CASSQQGSNYGYTF.

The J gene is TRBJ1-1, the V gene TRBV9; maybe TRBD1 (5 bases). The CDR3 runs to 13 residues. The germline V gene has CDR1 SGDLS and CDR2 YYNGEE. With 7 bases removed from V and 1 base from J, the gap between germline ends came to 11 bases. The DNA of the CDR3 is TGTGCCAGCTCATTCACAGGGAACACTGAAGCTTTCTTT. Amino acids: CASSFTGNTEAFF.

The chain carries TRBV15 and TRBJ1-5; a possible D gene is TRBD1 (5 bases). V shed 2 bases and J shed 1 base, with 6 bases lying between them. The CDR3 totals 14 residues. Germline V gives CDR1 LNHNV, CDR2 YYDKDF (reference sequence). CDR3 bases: TGTGCCACCAGCAGAAGGGGAAGCAATCAGCCCCAGCATTTT. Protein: CATSRRGSNQPQHF.

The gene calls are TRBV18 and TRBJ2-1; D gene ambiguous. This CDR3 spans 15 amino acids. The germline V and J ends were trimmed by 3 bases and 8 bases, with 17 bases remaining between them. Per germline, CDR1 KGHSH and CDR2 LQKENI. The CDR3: CASSPGGGSTHEQFF. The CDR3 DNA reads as TGTGCCAGCTCACCCGGCGGCGGCAGCACCCATGAGCAGTTCTTC.

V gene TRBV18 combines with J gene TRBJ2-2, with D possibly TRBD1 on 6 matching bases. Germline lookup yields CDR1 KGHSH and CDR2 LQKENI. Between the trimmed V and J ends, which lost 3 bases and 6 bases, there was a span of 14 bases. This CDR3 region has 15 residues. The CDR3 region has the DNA TGTGCCAGCTCACCCCCCGCTGCAGGGGCCGGGGAGCTGTTTTTT. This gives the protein CASSPPAAGAGELFF.

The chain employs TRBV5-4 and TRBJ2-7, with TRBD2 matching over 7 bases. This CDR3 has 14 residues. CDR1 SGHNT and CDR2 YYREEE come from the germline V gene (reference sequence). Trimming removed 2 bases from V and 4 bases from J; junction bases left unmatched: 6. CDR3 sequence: CASSFSLGLYEQYF. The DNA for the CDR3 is TGTGCCAGCAGCTTTAGTCTGGGACTATACGAGCAGTACTTC. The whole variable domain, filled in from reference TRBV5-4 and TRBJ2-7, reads ETGVTQSPTHLIKTRGQQVTLRCSSQSGHNTVSWYQQALGQGPQFIFQYYREEENGRGNFPPRFSGLQFPNYSSELNVNALELDDSALYLCASSFSLGLYEQYFGPGTRLTVT.

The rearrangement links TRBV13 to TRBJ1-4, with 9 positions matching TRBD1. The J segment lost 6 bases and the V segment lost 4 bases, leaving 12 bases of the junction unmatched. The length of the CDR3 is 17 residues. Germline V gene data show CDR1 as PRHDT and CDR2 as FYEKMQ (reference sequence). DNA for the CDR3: TGTGCCAGCAGCTCGCGGGACAGGGCCGAAGGAGATGAAAAACTGTTTTTT. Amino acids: CASSSRDRAEGDEKLFF.

The CDR3, as DNA: TGTGCCAGCAGCCAAGTGCAAGATGAGCAGTTCTTC. This gives the protein CASSQVQDEQFF. The V and J genes are TRBV3-1 (or the pseudogene TRBV3-2) and TRBJ2-1; D unresolved. Deletions cut 1 base from V and 8 bases from J, with 6 bases between. The length of the CDR3 is 12 residues. Per the germline V gene, CDR1 is LGHDT and CDR2 is YNNKEL (reference sequence).

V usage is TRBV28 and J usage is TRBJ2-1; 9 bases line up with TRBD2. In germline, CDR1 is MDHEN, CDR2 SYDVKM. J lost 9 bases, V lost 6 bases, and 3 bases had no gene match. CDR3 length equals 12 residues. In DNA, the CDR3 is TGTGCCAGCAGGGAAGCGGGGGGTGAGCAGTTCTTC. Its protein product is CASREAGGEQFF.